This paragraph reports one TCR beta chain. Its target is not known. The sequenced template was cDNA made from the entire isolated RNA. TCRdb keeps only in-frame clones here, not all; method: immunoSEQ multiplex PCR. The table records some 99,000 clones, almost 40% of them present only once. The data belong to a study of beta chain features in type 1 diabetes. Study overall: The patient and healthy donor groups were comparable for age, gender and cell yields. Summed over all samples, the examined sorted cells came to 107,917,701. Study findings and constraints: Type 1 diabetes patients had fewer VDJ junction insertions and more deletions.

Each sorted population was over 95% pure. The length of the CDR3 is 15 residues. V was trimmed by 5 bases and J by 3 bases, leaving 15 bases between them. CDR1 is SEHNR and CDR2 is FQNEAQ in the germline V gene (reference sequence). This sequence joins TRBV7-9 and TRBJ2-3, with D perhaps TRBD1 (6 bases). Sequenced input: stem cell memory CD4+ T cells from blood. The TCR was taken from a woman younger than 35 in good health. The CDR3 DNA is TGTGCCAGCAGCATACAGGGTCAGGGAACAGATACGCAGTATTTT. Protein sequence: CASSIQGQGTDTQYF.